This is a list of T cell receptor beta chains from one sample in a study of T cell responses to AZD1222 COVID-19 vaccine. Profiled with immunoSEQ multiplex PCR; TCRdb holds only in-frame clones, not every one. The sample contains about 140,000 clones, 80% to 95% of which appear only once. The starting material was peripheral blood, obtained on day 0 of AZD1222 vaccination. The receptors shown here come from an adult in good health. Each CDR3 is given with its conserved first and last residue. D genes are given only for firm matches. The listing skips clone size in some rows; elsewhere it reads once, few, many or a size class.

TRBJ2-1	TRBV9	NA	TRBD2	TGTGCCAGCAGCTCTAGCGGTGCCGAAACCGGGGCGTTCTTC	CASSSSGAETGAFF
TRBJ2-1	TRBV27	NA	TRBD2	TGTGCCAGCAGTATAGGGACTAGCGGGACAAATGAGCAGTTCTTC	CASSIGTSGTNEQFF
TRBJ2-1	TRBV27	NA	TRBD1	TGTGCCAGCAGTTTAGGGACAGGGATAGGGGAGCAGTTCTTC	CASSLGTGIGEQFF
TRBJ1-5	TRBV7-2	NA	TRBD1	TGTGCCAGCAGCTTGTACAGGGGCAACAGCAATCAGCCCCAGCATTTT	CASSLYRGNSNQPQHF
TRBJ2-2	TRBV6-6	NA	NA	TGTGCCAGCAGTTACTCGGTCGACACCGGGGAGCTGTTTTTT	CASSYSVDTGELFF
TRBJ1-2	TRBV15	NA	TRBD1	TGTGCCACCAGCAGAGGTACAGGGGCATACTATGGCTACACCTTC	CATSRGTGAYYGYTF
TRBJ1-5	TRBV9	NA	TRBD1	TGTGCCAGCAGCCAAAATGGACAGGGCGGGCAGCCCCAGCATTTT	CASSQNGQGGQPQHF
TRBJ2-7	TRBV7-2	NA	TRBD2	TGTGCCAGCACGGGACTAGCGTACTTCTCCTCCTACGAGCAGTACTTC	CASTGLAYFSSYEQYF
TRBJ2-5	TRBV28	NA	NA	TGTGCCAGCAGGTTCGGGACACCCCCTCAAGAGACCCAGTACTTC	CASRFGTPPQETQYF
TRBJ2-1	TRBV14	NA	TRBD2	TGTGCCAGCAGCCAAGATTTGGGGGGAGGGGTAAAAGGCAATGAGCAGTTCTTC	CASSQDLGGGVKGNEQFF
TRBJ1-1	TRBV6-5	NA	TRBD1	TGTGCCAGCAGCTACCAACAGGGGTACGGCACTGAAGCTTTCTTT	CASSYQQGYGTEAFF
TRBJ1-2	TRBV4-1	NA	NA	TGCGCCAGCAGCCCTGGTGGCGGGAGGGACTATGGCTACACCTTC	CASSPGGGRDYGYTF
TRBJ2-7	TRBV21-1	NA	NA	TGTGCCAGCAGCATCACGGGACTACTGGGATCGGGGCAGTACTTC	CASSITGLLGSGQYF
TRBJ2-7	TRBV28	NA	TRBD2	TGTGCCAGCAGTTTTACCCTAGCGGCACTCTCCTACGAGCAGTACTTC	CASSFTLAALSYEQYF
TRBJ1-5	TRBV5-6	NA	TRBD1	TGTGCCAGCAGCTTGGGGACAGGCCGCAATCAGCCCCAGCATTTT	CASSLGTGRNQPQHF
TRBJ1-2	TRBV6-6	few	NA	TGTGCCAGCAGTCAAGGACTCACCGGAAACTATGGCTACACCTTC	CASSQGLTGNYGYTF
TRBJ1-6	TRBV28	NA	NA	TGTGCCAGCAGCCCCACAGATAATTCACCCCTCCACTTT	CASSPTDNSPLHF
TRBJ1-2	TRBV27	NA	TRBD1	TGTGCCAGCACGAGGACAGGGGGCGCGGGGGGCTACACCTTC	CASTRTGGAGGYTF
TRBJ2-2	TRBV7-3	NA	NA	TGTGCCAGCAGCCCTGCCCTTAACACCGGGGAGCTGTTTTTT	CASSPALNTGELFF
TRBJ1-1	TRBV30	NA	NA	TGTGCCTGGAGGATACAGGCGAACACTGAAGCTTTCTTT	CAWRIQANTEAFF
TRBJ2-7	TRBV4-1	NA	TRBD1	TGCGCCAGCAGCCCTGGCGACAGGGCCTACGAGCAGTACTTC	CASSPGDRAYEQYF
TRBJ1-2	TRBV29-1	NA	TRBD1	TGCAGCGCCCGGGACAGGGGTGAGGGTGGCTACACCTTC	CSARDRGEGGYTF
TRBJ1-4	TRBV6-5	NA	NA	TGTGCCAGCAGTTACCCACCAGGTTATAATGAAAAACTGTTTTTT	CASSYPPGYNEKLFF
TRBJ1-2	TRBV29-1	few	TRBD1	TGCAGCGTTGAAAGCTGGACAGGGAACTATGGCTACACCTTC	CSVESWTGNYGYTF
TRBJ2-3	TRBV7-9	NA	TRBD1	TGTGCCAGCAGCTTAGGAATCAACAGGGGGCAGGCAGATACGCAGTATTTT	CASSLGINRGQADTQYF
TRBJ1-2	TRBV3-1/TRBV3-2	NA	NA	TGTGCCAGCAGCCAAGATGTAGGGCCCTATGGCTACACCTTC	CASSQDVGPYGYTF